This T cell receptor (beta chain) was captured in a study of blood T cell repertoires in COVID-19. The table came from immunoSEQ multiplex PCR; TCRdb's copy has only in-frame clones and leaves some out. The sample has 150,000 to 200,000 clones, 89% seen once. Germline-derived CDR1 and CDR2 are SNHLY and FYNNEI. The CDR3 totals 14 residues. V was clipped by 6 bases and J by 7 bases; unmatched bases: 8. This clonotype was obtained from a woman between 40 and 50 years old with acute COVID-19. The chain carries TRBV2 and TRBJ2-1, with 8 bases lining up with TRBD2. Sequenced material: PBMCs or T cells enriched from blood (not recorded which). The CDR3 is CASRGLVAGNEQFF. Written as DNA, the CDR3 is TGTGCCAGCAGGGGGTTGGTAGCGGGAAATGAGCAGTTCTTC.